Each of the 21 T cell receptor beta chains below was sequenced from the same sample in a study of blood T cell repertoires in COVID-19 (dated by TCRdb to about 2020). The library relied on the immunoSEQ multiplex PCR assay. In its TCRdb copy, this immuneACCESS table keeps in-frame sequences only and misses some clones. Where compared with another copy, unresolved V genes explain less than half of these, and the others have no known cause. In this sample the table shows tens of thousands of clones, roughly 84% of which occur a single time. Roughly 20% of the sample goes to the ten largest clones. The sequenced sample consisted of peripheral blood. The receptors were sampled from a woman older than 75 in a cohort sampled during active or convalescent COVID-19.

V gene TRBV9 combines with J gene TRBJ2-2; tentative D call: TRBD1 (6 bases). The germline gives CDR1 SGDLS, CDR2 YYNGEE. The V and J ends lost 7 bases and 2 bases respectively, with 12 bases between them. This CDR3 region has 14 residues. This CDR3 reads CASSGTPNTGELFF. The CDR3, as DNA: TGTGCCAGCTCCGGGACACCTAACACCGGGGAGCTGTTTTTT.

This clone has only a few counts. This chain joins TRBV29-1 and TRBJ2-1, with TRBD2 matching 11 bases. The V segment lost 6 bases and the J segment 0 bases; nucleotides outside the gene matches: 7. This CDR3 comprises 16 residues. CDR1 and CDR2 from the germline V gene are SQVTM and ANQGSEA. In DNA, the CDR3 is TGCAGCGTCATGACTAGCGGGGCTTCCTCCTACAATGAGCAGTTCTTC. Translated: CSVMTSGASSYNEQFF.

The rearrangement uses TRBV11-3 and TRBJ1-5; 7 nucleotides line up with TRBD1. The CDR3 covers 13 residues. The V segment lost 2 bases and the J segment 6 bases; nucleotides outside the gene matches: 1. In germline, CDR1 is SGHNT, CDR2 YENEEA. This CDR3 is CASSLRQGQPQHF. The DNA of the CDR3 is TGTGCCAGCAGCTTACGACAGGGTCAGCCCCAGCATTTT.

The rearrangement joins TRBV7-3 to TRBJ2-2, with 15 nucleotides matching TRBD2. V dropped 5 bases and J dropped 0; count of bases not matched to a gene: 4. The length of the CDR3 is 18 residues. Germline CDR1 is SGHTA and CDR2 is FQGTGA. CDR3 amino acids: CASSLGLAGGTNTGELFF. Here the CDR3 DNA reads TGTGCCAGCAGCCTAGGACTAGCGGGAGGGACGAACACCGGGGAGCTGTTTTTT. Together with reference TRBV7-3 and TRBJ2-2, the CDR3 gives the full variable domain: GAGVSQTPSNKVTEKGKYVELRCDPISGHTALYWYRQSLGQGPEFLIYFQGTGAADDSGLPNDRFFAVRPEGSVSTLKIQRTERGDSAVYLCASSLGLAGGTNTGELFFGEGSRLTVL.

The chain recombines TRBV30 with TRBJ1-1; the match to TRBD1 covers 7 bases. Trimming removed 8 bases from V and 7 bases from J; junction bases left unmatched: 7. The germline gives CDR1 GTSNPN, CDR2 SVGIG (reference sequence). CDR3 length equals 11 residues. CDR3 nucleotide sequence: TGTGCCAGCGACAGGGCCGGTGAAGCTTTCTTT. Translating gives CASDRAGEAFF.

The chain carries TRBV3-1 (or the pseudogene TRBV3-2) and TRBJ1-6; the D gene is possibly TRBD1 (6 bases). V was trimmed by 1 base and J by 6 bases, leaving 13 bases between them. The CDR3 contains 16 residues. The V gene's germline CDR1 is LGHDT and CDR2 YNNKEL (reference sequence). The CDR3 region has the DNA TGTGCCAGCAGCCAAGGGGCAGGGGCACGTAATTCACCCCTCCACTTT. It is translated as CASSQGAGARNSPLHF.

This clone is a singleton in its sample. The chain uses TRBV6-5 and TRBJ2-7, with TRBD2 matching over 8 bases. Trimming took 6 bases from V and 7 from J; bases not matched to a gene: 11. CDR1 is MNHEY and CDR2 is SVGAGI in the germline V gene. The CDR3 spans 14 residues. DNA for the CDR3: TGTGCCAGCAGCCGGTGGACTAGCCTGGGAGAGCAGTACTTC. Translation gives CASSRWTSLGEQYF.

A few counts support this clone. The chain carries TRBV5-1 and TRBJ2-3; unclear D gene. This CDR3 comprises 13 residues. V lost 6 bases and J lost 1, with 9 bases in between. CDR1 SGHRS and CDR2 YFSETQ come from the germline V gene. Here the CDR3 reads CASTQRGTDTQYF. DNA of the CDR3: TGCGCCAGCACCCAACGGGGCACAGATACGCAGTATTTT.

J is TRBJ2-5 and V is TRBV29-1; the match to TRBD1 covers 12 bases. The J segment lost 5 bases and the V segment lost 6 bases, leaving 10 bases of the junction unmatched. Germline V gene lookup returns CDR1 SQVTM and CDR2 ANQGSEA. CDR3 length equals 15 residues. This CDR3 reads CSVKIGTGGAETQYF. DNA of the CDR3: TGCAGCGTCAAAATAGGGACAGGGGGCGCCGAGACCCAGTACTTC.

The rearrangement links TRBV6-5 to TRBJ2-5; tentatively, D is TRBD1 (7 bases). CDR1 and CDR2 (germline): MNHEY, SVGAGI. This CDR3 is 15 amino acids long. The ends were cut back, 6 bases at V and 3 bases at J, with 17 bases in the middle. In DNA, the CDR3 is TGTGCCAGCAGGCCGACAGGGTGGGAGGAAGAGACCCAGTACTTC. As protein: CASRPTGWEEETQYF.

The CDR3 reads CASSGTTSSGELFF. CDR3 nucleotides: TGTGCCAGCTCGGGGACTACCTCATCCGGGGAGCTGTTTTTT. This chain uses TRBV19 with TRBJ2-2; TRBD2 matches 7 bases. The CDR3 spans 14 residues. The V and J ends lost 9 bases and 6 bases, in that order; junction bases with no gene match: 10. The germline V gene encodes CDR1 LNHDA and CDR2 SQIVND (reference sequence).

The CDR3: CASSQGTGGDYGYTF. CDR3 in DNA: TGTGCCAGCAGTCAAGGGACAGGGGGCGACTATGGCTACACCTTC. This rearrangement joins TRBV28 to TRBJ1-2, with 12 bases fitting TRBD1. Germline V gives CDR1 MDHEN, CDR2 SYDVKM. The length of the CDR3 is 15 residues. V shed 5 bases, J shed 3 bases, and the junction held 4 bases outside the gene matches.

V is TRBV3-1 (or the pseudogene TRBV3-2) and J is TRBJ1-5; D is perhaps TRBD1 (5 bases). The V gene lost 0 bases and the J gene lost 1 base, with 7 bases spanning the gap. CDR1 is LGHDT and CDR2 is YNNKEL in the germline V gene (reference sequence). This CDR3 is 15 amino acids long. The CDR3 DNA reads as TGTGCCAGCAGCCAAGACTCAGGGAGCAATCAGCCCCAGCATTTT. It translates to CASSQDSGSNQPQHF.

This chain connects TRBV5-1 to TRBJ1-4; no firm D call. The CDR3 is 13 amino acids. Trimming removed 0 bases from V and 5 bases from J, with 5 bases in between. Germline CDR1 reads SGHRS; CDR2 reads YFSETQ. The CDR3 loop reads CASSLGANEKLFF. The CDR3 nucleotides read TGCGCCAGCAGCTTGGGGGCCAATGAAAAACTGTTTTTT.

The J gene is TRBJ1-1, the V gene TRBV2; 7 nucleotides align to TRBD1. The germline V gene encodes CDR1 SNHLY and CDR2 FYNNEI. The trim removed 6 bases at V and 0 bases at J, leaving 7 bases unmatched. The CDR3 sequence is 15 residues long. The CDR3 loop reads CASRGQTLVNTEAFF. The CDR3 nucleotides are TGTGCCAGCAGGGGACAGACCCTAGTGAACACTGAAGCTTTCTTT.

This chain connects TRBV27 to TRBJ1-5; a weak D match, TRBD1 (5 bases). The germline V and J ends were trimmed by 7 bases and 6 bases, with 31 bases remaining between them. Germline V gene sequence: CDR1 MNHEY, CDR2 SMNVEV (reference sequence). This CDR3 spans 19 amino acids. DNA for the CDR3: TGTGCCAGCACCAAAGGGAGGAAAGGGAGAGGGGTGCCATTTCAGCCCCAGCATTTT. Translating gives CASTKGRKGRGVPFQPQHF.

This chain links TRBV5-4 with TRBJ2-1; 9 bases map to TRBD2. Germline trimming cut 1 base from V and 8 bases from J; bases unmatched to any gene: 4. This CDR3 is 14 amino acids long. The germline CDR1 and CDR2 sequences are SGHNT and YYREEE (reference sequence). CDR3 nucleotide sequence: TGTGCCAGCAGCTTGCGCGGGAGGGGCCATGAGCAGTTCTTC. As protein: CASSLRGRGHEQFF.

In this sample, this clone turned up a few times. The genes are TRBV28 and TRBJ1-3; no firm D call. Trimming shortened V by 8 bases and J by 0 bases, and 14 bases separated the two germline ends. From germline, CDR1 is MDHEN and CDR2 SYDVKM. The CDR3 sequence is 15 residues long. CDR3: CASAASGSSGNTIYF. The CDR3, as DNA: TGTGCCAGCGCCGCGAGCGGGTCCTCTGGAAACACCATATATTTT.

The chain is built from TRBV18 and TRBJ2-5, with D perhaps matching TRBD1 (6 bases). Germline-derived CDR1 and CDR2 are KGHSH and LQKENI. The CDR3 consists of 13 residues. Trimming took 5 bases from V and 2 from J, leaving 9 bases between them. CDR3 sequence reads: CASSGTSQETQYF. The DNA of the CDR3 is TGTGCCAGCTCAGGGACAAGTCAAGAGACCCAGTACTTC.

The V gene is TRBV5-4, the J gene TRBJ2-2; 7 nucleotides align to TRBD1. The CDR3 runs to 14 residues. Looked up from germline, CDR1 is SGHNT and CDR2 is YYREEE (reference sequence). Trimming at V came to 5 bases and at J to 7 bases, leaving 8 bases not matched to a gene. CDR3 nucleotides: TGTGCCAGCAGACCTGACAGGGACAGCGGGGAGCTGTTTTTT. This encodes CASRPDRDSGELFF.

V usage is TRBV7-9 and J usage is TRBJ1-1, with D possibly TRBD1 on 5 matching bases. The CDR3 totals 15 residues. Trimming took off 4 bases at V and 0 bases at J, with 12 bases between the two ends. The germline CDR1 and CDR2 sequences are SEHNR and FQNEAQ (reference sequence). The CDR3 loop reads CASSSRVQMNTEAFF. The DNA of the CDR3 is TGTGCCAGCAGCTCCAGGGTTCAGATGAACACTGAAGCTTTCTTT.